The next 4 T cell receptor beta chains were all read from a single sample in a study of T cell repertoires in cytomegalovirus infection. TCRdb passed the reads through MiXCR, listing each CDR3 protein once. The repertoire has fewer than 200,000 distinct CDR3 sequences, 9.5% of them found once; the top ten carry approximately 4.2%. Input material: PBMCs. The receptors were sampled from a human donor in good health (CMV status not recorded). Some clones in this sample may be carry-over from other donors' samples.

The sample holds one count of this clonotype. The V gene is TRBV5-5, the J gene TRBJ1-4; D remains unclear. The CDR3 length is 15 residues. V was shortened by 0 bases and J by 7 bases, with 13 bases between the two germline ends. From germline, CDR1 is SGHKS and CDR2 YYEKEE (reference sequence). In DNA, the CDR3 is TGTGCCAGCAGCTTGGTTCCGGGGATGAGTGAAAAACTGTTTTTT. It codes for CASSLVPGMSEKLFF.

This clonotype occurred a few times. The chain combines TRBV12-3 or TRBV12-4 with TRBJ2-1; 9 positions match TRBD2. The CDR3 sequence is 16 residues long. The V segment lost 1 base and the J segment 8 bases; nucleotides outside the gene matches: 9. The CDR3 DNA reads TGTGCCAGCAGTTTAGGGGCGGGAGGGCCTAGGGATGAGCAGTTCTTC. Residues: CASSLGAGGPRDEQFF.

V gene TRBV7-9 combines with J gene TRBJ2-1, with unresolved D. Germline V gene lookup returns CDR1 SEHNR and CDR2 FQNEAQ (reference sequence). Deletions cut 3 bases from V and 5 bases from J, with 14 bases between. There are 15 residues in the CDR3. Written as DNA, the CDR3 is TGTGCCAGCAGCTTTTCAGAGGCAGCCAACAATGAGCAGTTCTTC. The encoded protein is CASSFSEAANNEQFF.

This clonotype was seen ten or more times. J is TRBJ2-2 and V is TRBV7-8, with 7 bases that match TRBD2. This CDR3 contains 14 residues. V was clipped by 10 bases and J by 3 bases; unmatched bases: 8. The V gene's germline CDR1 is SGHVS and CDR2 FQNEAQ. The CDR3 nucleotides read TGTGCCACCTCTGGGACTACTTACACCGGGGAGCTGTTTTTT. It yields the protein CATSGTTYTGELFF.